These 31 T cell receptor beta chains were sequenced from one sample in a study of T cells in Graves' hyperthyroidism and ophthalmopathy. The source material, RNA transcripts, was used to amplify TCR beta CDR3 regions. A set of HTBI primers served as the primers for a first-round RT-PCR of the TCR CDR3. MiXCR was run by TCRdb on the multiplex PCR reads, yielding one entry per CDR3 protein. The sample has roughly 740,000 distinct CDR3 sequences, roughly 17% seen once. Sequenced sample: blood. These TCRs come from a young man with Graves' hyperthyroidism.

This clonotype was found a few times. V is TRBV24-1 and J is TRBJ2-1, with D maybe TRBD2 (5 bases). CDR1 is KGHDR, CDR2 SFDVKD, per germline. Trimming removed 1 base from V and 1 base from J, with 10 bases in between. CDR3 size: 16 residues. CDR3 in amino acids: CATSDLRAESYNEQFF. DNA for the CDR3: TGTGCCACCAGTGATTTAAGAGCGGAGTCCTACAATGAGCAGTTCTTC.

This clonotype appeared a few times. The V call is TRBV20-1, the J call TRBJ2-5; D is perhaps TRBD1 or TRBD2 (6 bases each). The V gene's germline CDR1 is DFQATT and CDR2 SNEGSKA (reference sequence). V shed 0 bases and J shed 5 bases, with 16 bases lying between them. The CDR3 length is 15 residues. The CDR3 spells CSARDGNREEETQYF. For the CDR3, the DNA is TGCAGTGCTAGAGATGGTAACAGGGAGGAGGAGACCCAGTACTTC.

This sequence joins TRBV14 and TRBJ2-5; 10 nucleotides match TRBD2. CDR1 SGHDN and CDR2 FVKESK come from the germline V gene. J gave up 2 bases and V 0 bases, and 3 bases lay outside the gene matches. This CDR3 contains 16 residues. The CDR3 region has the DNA TGTGCCAGCAGCCAAGATGGGACTAGCGTTCAAGAGACCCAGTACTTC. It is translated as CASSQDGTSVQETQYF.

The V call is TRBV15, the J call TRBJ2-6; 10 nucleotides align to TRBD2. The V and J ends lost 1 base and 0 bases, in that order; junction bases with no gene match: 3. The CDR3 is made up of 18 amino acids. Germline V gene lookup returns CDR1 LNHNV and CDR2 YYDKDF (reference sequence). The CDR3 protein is CATSRVAGGSSGANVLTF. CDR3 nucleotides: TGTGCCACCAGCAGAGTAGCGGGAGGTTCCTCTGGGGCCAACGTCCTGACTTTC.

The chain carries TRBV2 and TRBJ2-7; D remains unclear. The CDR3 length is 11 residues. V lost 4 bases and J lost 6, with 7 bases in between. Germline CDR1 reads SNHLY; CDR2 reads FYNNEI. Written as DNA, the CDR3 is TGTGCCAGCAGTGTGAGTCCCGAGCAGTACTTC. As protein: CASSVSPEQYF.

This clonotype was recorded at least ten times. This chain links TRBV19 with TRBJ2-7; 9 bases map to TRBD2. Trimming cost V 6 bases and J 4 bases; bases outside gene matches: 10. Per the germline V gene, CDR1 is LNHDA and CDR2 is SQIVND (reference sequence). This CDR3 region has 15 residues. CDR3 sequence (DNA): TGTGCCAGTAGCGCACGGGGACTAGCAGAATACGAGCAGTACTTC. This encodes CASSARGLAEYEQYF.

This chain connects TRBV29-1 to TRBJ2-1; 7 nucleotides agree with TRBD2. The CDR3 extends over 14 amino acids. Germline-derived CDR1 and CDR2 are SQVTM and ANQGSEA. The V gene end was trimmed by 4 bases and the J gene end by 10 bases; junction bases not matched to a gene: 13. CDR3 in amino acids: CSVGGSTSAEEQFF. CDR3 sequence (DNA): TGCAGCGTTGGGGGCTCTACTAGCGCCGAGGAGCAGTTCTTC.

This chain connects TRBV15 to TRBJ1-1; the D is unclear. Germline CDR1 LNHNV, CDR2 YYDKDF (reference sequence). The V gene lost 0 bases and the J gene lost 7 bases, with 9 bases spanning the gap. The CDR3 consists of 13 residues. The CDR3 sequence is CATSRDRRFEAFF. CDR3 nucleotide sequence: TGTGCCACCAGCAGAGATCGGAGATTTGAAGCTTTCTTT.

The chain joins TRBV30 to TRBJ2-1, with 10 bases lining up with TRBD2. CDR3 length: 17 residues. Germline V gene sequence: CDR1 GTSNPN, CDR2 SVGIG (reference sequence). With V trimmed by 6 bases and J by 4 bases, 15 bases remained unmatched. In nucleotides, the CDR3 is TGTGCCTGCCCCCGTGAGCTAGCGGGAGTAGCTTACAATGAGCAGTTCTTC. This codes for CACPRELAGVAYNEQFF.

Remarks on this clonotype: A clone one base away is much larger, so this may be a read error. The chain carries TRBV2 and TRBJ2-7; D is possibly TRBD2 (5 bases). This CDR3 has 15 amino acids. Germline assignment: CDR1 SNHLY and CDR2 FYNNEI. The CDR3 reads CASSFSGKSSYEQHF. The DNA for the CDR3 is TGTGCCAGCAGTTTCAGCGGAAAGAGCTCCTACGAGCAGCACTTC.

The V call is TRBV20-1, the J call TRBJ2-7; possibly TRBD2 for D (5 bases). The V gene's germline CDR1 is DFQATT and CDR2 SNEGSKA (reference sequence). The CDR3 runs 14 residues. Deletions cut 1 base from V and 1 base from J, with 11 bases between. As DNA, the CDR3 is TGCAGTGCTAGAGGCCGGCCGGGGTCCTACGAGCAGTACTTC. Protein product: CSARGRPGSYEQYF.

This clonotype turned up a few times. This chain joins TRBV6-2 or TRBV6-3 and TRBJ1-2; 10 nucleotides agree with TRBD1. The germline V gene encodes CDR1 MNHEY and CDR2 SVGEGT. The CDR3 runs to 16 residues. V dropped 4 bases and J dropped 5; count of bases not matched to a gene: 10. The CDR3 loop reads CASSLTGTGELYGYTF. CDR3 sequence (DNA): TGTGCCAGCAGTTTGACCGGGACAGGGGAATTATATGGCTACACCTTC.

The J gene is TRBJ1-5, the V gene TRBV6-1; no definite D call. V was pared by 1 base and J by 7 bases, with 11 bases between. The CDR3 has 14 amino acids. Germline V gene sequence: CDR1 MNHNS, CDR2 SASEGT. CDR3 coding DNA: TGTGCCAGCAGTGAAGGAGGTGGAGGCCAGCCCCAGCATTTT. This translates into CASSEGGGGQPQHF.

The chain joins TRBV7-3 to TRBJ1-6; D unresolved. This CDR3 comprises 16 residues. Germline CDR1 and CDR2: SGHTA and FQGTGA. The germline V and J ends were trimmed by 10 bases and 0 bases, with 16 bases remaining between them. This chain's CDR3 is CAIPYQPSSYNSPLHF. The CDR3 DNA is TGTGCCATCCCGTACCAGCCCAGCTCCTATAATTCACCCCTCCACTTT.

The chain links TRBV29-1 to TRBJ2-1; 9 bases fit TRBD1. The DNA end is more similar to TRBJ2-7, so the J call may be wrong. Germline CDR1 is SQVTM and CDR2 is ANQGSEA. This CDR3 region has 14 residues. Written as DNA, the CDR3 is TGCAGCGTTGAAGGGGACAGGGACTACAATGAGCAGTACTTC. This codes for CSVEGDRDYNEQYF.

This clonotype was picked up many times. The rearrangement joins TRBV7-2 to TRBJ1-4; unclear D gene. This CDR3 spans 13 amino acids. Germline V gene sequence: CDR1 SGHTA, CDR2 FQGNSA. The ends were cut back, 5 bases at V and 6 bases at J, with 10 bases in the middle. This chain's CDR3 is CASSQRTDEKLFF. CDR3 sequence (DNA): TGTGCCAGCAGCCAACGGACGGATGAAAAACTGTTTTTT.

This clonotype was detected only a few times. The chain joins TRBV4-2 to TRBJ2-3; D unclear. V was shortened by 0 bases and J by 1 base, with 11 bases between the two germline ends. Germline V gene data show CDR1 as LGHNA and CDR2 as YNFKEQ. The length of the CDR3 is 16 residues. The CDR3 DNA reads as TGTGCCAGCAGCCAAGATCTGGGCGGTGGCACAGATACGCAGTATTTT. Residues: CASSQDLGGGTDTQYF.

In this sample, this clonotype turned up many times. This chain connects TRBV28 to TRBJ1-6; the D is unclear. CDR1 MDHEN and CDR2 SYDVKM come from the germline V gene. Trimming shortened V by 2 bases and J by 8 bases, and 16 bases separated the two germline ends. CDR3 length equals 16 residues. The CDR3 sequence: CASSLRFGSGYSPLHF. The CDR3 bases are TGTGCCAGCAGTTTACGTTTTGGTTCGGGGTATTCACCCCTCCACTTT.

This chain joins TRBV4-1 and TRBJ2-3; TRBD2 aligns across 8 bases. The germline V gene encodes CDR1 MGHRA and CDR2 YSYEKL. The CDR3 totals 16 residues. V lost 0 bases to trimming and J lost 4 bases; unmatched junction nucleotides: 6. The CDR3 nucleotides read TGCGCCAGCAGCCAAGATCAGGGACTAGAGGCAGATACGCAGTATTTT. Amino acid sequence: CASSQDQGLEADTQYF.

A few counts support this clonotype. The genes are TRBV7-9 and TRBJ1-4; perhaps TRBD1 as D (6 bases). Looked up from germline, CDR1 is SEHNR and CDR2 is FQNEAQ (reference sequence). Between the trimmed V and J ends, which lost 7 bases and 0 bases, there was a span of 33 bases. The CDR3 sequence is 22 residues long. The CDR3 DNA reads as TGTGCCAGCACCCCAACCGGGCGGGGGGCTAATTTTTTTTCCTCAACTAATGAAAAACTGTTTTTT. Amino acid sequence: CASTPTGRGANFFSSTNEKLFF.

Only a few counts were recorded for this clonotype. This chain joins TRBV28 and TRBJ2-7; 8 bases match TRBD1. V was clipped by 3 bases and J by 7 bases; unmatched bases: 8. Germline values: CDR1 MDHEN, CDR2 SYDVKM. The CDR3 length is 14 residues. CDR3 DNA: TGTGCCAGCAGTTTGGTCCAGGGGGCGCGAGAGCAGTACTTC. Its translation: CASSLVQGAREQYF.

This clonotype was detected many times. The CDR3 reads CASSRWTGEGTEAFF. The CDR3 DNA is TGTGCCAGCTCACGTTGGACAGGGGAGGGTACTGAAGCTTTCTTT. The V call is TRBV18, the J call TRBJ1-1; 9 bases align to TRBD1. CDR3 length: 15 residues. The ends lost 4 bases at V and 5 bases at J; junction bases unmatched: 8. Per the germline V gene, CDR1 is KGHSH and CDR2 is LQKENI. The entire variable domain, with the rest obtained from reference TRBV18 and TRBJ1-1, is as follows: NAGVMQNPRHLVRRRGQEARLRCSPMKGHSHVYWYRQLPEEGLKFMVYLQKENIIDESGMPKERFSAEFPKEGPSILRIQQVVRGDSAAYFCASSRWTGEGTEAFFGQGTRLTVV.

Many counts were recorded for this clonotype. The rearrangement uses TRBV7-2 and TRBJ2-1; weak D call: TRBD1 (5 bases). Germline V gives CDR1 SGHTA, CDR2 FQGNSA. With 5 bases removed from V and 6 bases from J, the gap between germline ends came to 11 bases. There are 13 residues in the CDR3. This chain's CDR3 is CASSIGHANEQFF. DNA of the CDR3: TGTGCCAGCAGCATCGGACACGCCAATGAGCAGTTCTTC.

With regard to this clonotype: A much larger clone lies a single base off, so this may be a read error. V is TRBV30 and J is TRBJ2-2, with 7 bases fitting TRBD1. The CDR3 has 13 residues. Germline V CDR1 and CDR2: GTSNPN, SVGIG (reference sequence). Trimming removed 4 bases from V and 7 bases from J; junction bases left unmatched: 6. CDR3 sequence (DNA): TGTGCCTGGACGCGACAGGGCGTCGGGGAGCTGTTTTTT. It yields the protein CAWTRQGVGELFF.

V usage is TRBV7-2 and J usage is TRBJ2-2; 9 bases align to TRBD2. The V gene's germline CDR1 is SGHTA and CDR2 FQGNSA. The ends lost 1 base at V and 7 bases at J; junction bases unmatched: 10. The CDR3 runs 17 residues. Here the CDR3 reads CASSLVGGLAVGGELFF. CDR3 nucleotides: TGTGCCAGCAGCTTAGTTGGGGGACTAGCCGTCGGCGGGGAGCTGTTTTTT. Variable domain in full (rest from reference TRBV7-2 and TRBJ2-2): GAGVSQSPSNKVTEKGKDVELRCDPISGHTALYWYRQSLGQGLEFLIYFQGNSAPDKSGLPSDRFSAERTGGSVSTLTIQRTQQEDSAVYLCASSLVGGLAVGGELFFGEGSRLTVL.

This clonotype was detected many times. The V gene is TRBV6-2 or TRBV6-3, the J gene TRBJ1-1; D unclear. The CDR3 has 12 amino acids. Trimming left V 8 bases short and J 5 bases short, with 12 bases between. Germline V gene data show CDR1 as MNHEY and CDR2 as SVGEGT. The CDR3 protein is CASSAAYTEAFF. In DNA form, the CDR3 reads TGTGCCAGCTCGGCGGCCTATACTGAAGCTTTCTTT.

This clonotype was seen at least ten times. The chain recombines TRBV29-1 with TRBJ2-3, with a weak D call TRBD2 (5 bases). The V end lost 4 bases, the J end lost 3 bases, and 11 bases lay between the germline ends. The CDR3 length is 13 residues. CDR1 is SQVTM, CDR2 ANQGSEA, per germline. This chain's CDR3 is CSVGGRGTDTQYF. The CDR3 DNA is TGCAGCGTTGGAGGGAGAGGGACAGATACGCAGTATTTT.

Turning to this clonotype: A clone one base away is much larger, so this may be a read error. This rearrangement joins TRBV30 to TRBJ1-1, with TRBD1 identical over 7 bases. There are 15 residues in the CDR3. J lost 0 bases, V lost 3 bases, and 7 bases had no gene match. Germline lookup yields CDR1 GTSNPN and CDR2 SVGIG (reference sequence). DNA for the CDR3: TGTGCCTGGAGACGGACAGGTCATATGAACACTGAAGCTTTCTTT. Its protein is CAWRRTGHMNTEAFF.

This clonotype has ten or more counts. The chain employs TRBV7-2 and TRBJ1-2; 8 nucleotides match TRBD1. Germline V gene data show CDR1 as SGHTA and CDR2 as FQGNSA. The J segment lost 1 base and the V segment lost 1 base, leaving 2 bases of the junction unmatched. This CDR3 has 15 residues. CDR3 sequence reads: CASSLGDRINYGYTF. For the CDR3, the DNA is TGTGCCAGCAGCTTAGGGGACAGGATTAACTATGGCTACACCTTC.

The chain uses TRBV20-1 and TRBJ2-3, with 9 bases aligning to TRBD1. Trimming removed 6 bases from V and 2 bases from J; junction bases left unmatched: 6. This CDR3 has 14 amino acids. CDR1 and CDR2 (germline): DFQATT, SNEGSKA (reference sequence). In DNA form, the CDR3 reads TGCAGTGCCCGGGACAGGGACAACACAGATACGCAGTATTTT. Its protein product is CSARDRDNTDTQYF.

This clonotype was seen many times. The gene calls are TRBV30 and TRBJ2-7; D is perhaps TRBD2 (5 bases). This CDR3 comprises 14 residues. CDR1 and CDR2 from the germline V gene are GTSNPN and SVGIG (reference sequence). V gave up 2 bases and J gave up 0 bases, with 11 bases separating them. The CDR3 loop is CAWSQPGFSYEQYF. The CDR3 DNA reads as TGTGCCTGGAGTCAACCGGGGTTCTCCTACGAGCAGTACTTC.